The 11 T cell receptor beta chains in this list originate from one sample, sequenced in a study of blood T cells in healthy people across ages. Combining a sample-barcoded 5' primer with a J-beta primer mix, a second PCR ran for roughly 7 to 12 cycles. TCRdb passed the 5' RACE reads through MiXCR, listing each CDR3 protein once. The sample records 600,000 to 800,000 distinct CDR3 sequences, approximately 52% being singletons. Input material: blood. The receptor source for this set is a woman older than 75 in good health.

The CDR3 DNA follows: TGCAGCGTTGAAGGGAACTACTTCTATGGCTACACCTTC. It yields the protein CSVEGNYFYGYTF. The chain carries TRBV29-1 and TRBJ1-2, with D uncertain. This CDR3 contains 13 residues. V lost 1 base and J 4 bases, leaving 10 bases between the germline ends. Germline-derived CDR1 and CDR2 are SQVTM and ANQGSEA.

The chain carries TRBV7-2 and TRBJ2-7; 9 nucleotides agree with TRBD2. There are 15 residues in the CDR3. The V and J ends lost 7 bases and 3 bases, in that order; junction bases with no gene match: 10. Germline CDR1 is SGHTA and CDR2 is FQGNSA. CDR3: CASMSNSGSSYEQYF. Here the CDR3 DNA reads TGTGCCAGCATGTCAAATAGCGGGAGTAGCTACGAGCAGTACTTC.

This clonotype is a singleton in its sample. This may stem from a read error, because a much larger clone lies one nucleotide away. The rearrangement joins TRBV14 to TRBJ2-1, with 7 positions matching TRBD1. The J call may not be correct, given that the DNA end is closer to TRBJ2-7. This CDR3 region has 14 residues. Germline V gene data show CDR1 as SGHDN and CDR2 as FVKESK. CDR3 nucleotides: TGTGCCAGCGAACTGACAGGGACCTACAATGAGCAGTACTTC. Translating gives CASELTGTYNEQYF.

The V and J genes are TRBV12-3 or TRBV12-4 and TRBJ1-2, with D uncertain. The CDR3 contains 20 residues. V was trimmed by 6 bases and J by 6 bases, leaving 35 bases between them. CDR3 region: CASSIRSGYSRPREVHGYTF. In DNA form, the CDR3 reads TGTGCCAGCAGCATAAGATCTGGTTACAGCCGACCCCGTGAAGTTCATGGCTACACCTTC.

The chain employs TRBV4-1 and TRBJ2-5, with TRBD1 identical over 8 bases. This CDR3 comprises 16 residues. Trimming cost V 3 bases and J 11 bases; bases outside gene matches: 17. Germline values: CDR1 MGHRA, CDR2 YSYEKL. The CDR3 is CASSQKGTGGDWEQYF. The DNA of the CDR3 is TGCGCCAGCAGCCAGAAGGGGACAGGTGGAGACTGGGAGCAGTACTTC.

This clonotype was counted a single time. The rearrangement uses TRBV12-3 or TRBV12-4 and TRBJ2-1, with D uncertain. V was shortened by 3 bases and J by 8 bases, with 5 bases between the two germline ends. This CDR3 is 11 amino acids long. The CDR3 DNA reads TGTGCCAGCAGTTTGGACGATGAGCAGTTCTTC. Translating it yields CASSLDDEQFF.

This clonotype has at least ten counts. The chain recombines TRBV12-3 or TRBV12-4 with TRBJ2-1; 14 positions match TRBD2. This CDR3 has 18 residues. Trimming at V came to 7 bases and at J to 8 bases, leaving 16 bases not matched to a gene. The CDR3 nucleotides are TGTGCCAGCACCAACCTTCTGACTAGCGGGGGGGCTACTCATGAGCAGTTCTTC. Amino acid sequence: CASTNLLTSGGATHEQFF.

This chain connects TRBV3-1 to TRBJ1-2; 7 nucleotides align to TRBD1. The V gene end was trimmed by 4 bases and the J gene end by 6 bases; junction bases not matched to a gene: 11. Looked up from germline, CDR1 is LGHDT and CDR2 is YNNKEL (reference sequence). The length of the CDR3 is 15 residues. Here the CDR3 reads CASSLTTGIFHGYTF. The CDR3 DNA reads as TGTGCCAGCAGCCTAACGACAGGGATATTCCATGGCTACACCTTC.

The table lists this clonotype with a few counts. Germline is not matched at one junction end, which may reflect a read error. The V gene is TRBV7-7, the J gene TRBJ2-2; D remains ambiguous. The CDR3 totals 13 residues. Per the germline V gene, CDR1 is SSHAT and CDR2 is FNYEAQ (reference sequence). The CDR3 sequence is CASSLVTTGELFF. In DNA, the CDR3 is TGTGCTAGCAGCTTAGTGACTACCGGGGAGCTGTTTTTT. Filled out from reference TRBV7-7 and TRBJ2-2, the complete variable domain reads GAGVSQSPRYKVTKRGQDVTLRCDPISSHATLYWYQQALGQGPEFLTYFNYEAQPDKSGLPSDRFSAERPEGSISTLTIQRTEQRDSAMYRCASSLVTTGELFFGEGSRLTVL.

Comment on this clonotype: A much bigger clone sits one base away, suggesting this may be a read error. This chain joins TRBV5-1 and TRBJ2-3, with D possibly matching TRBD1 (6 bases). The ends were cut back, 5 bases at V and 2 bases at J, with 21 bases in the middle. The CDR3 extends over 17 amino acids. Germline CDR1 and CDR2: SGHRS and YFSETQ. CDR3: CASRGQISGWNTDTQYF. In DNA form, the CDR3 reads TGCGCCAGCAGAGGACAGATTTCGGGGTGGAACACAGATACGCAGTATTTT.

This clonotype was recorded a few times. The CDR3 DNA reads as TGTGCCACCGCGATCGGAGATACGCAGTATTTT. Its translation is CATAIGDTQYF. V is TRBV25-1 and J is TRBJ2-3; D call uncertain. Germline V gene lookup returns CDR1 MGHDK and CDR2 SYGVNS. V gave up 10 bases and J gave up 5 bases, with 10 bases separating them. This CDR3 comprises 11 residues. The full variable domain, in which reference TRBV25-1 and TRBJ2-3 provide the parts outside the CDR3, is EADIYQTPRYLVIGTGKKITLECSQTMGHDKMYWYQQDPGMELHLIHYSYGVNSTEKGDLSSESTVSRIRTEHFPLTLESARPSHTSQYLCATAIGDTQYFGPGTRLTVL.